Included here is one T cell receptor beta chain sequence, with context. CDR3 length equals 15 residues. Unmatched junction bases numbered 5, after V lost 7 bases and J lost 3 bases. Germline V gene sequence: CDR1 MNHNS, CDR2 SASEGT. Extraction of RNA preceded its reverse transcription into cDNA, which served as the sequencing template. This table comes from immunoSEQ multiplex PCR, and its TCRdb copy is limited to in-frame clones, with some not included. The repertoire holds about 200,000 clones, with roughly 57% as singletons. Alopecia areata patients provided lesional scalp punch biopsies and peripheral blood, both collected for the study. The authors sorted CD4+ and CD8+ T cells from PBMCs. These data are taken from a study of CD8+ T cells in alopecia areata. Study details: Patients received oral tofacitinib, 5 to 10 mg twice daily, for moderate-to-severe alopecia areata.

The V call is TRBV6-1, the J call TRBJ2-2, with 10 nucleotides matching TRBD2. The material sequenced was CD4+ T cells sorted from blood, taken at week 0. The source of this sequence is a human donor with alopecia areata. CDR3 loop: CASNPGLADTGELFF. For the CDR3, the DNA is TGTGCCAGCAACCCCGGACTAGCGGACACCGGGGAGCTGTTTTTT.